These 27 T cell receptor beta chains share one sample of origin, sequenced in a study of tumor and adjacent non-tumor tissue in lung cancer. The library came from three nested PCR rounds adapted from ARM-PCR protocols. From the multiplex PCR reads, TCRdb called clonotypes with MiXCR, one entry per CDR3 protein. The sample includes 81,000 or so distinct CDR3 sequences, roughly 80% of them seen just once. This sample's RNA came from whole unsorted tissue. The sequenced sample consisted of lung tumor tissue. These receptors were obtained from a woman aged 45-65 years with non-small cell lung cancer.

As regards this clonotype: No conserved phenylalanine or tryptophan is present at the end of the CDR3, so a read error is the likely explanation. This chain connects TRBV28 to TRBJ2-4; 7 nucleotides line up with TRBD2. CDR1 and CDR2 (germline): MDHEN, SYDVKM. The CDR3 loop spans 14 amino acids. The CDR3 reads CTSSPPGQGRVQYI. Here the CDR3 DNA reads TGTACCAGCAGTCCCCCAGGACAAGGGAGGGTTCAGTACATC.

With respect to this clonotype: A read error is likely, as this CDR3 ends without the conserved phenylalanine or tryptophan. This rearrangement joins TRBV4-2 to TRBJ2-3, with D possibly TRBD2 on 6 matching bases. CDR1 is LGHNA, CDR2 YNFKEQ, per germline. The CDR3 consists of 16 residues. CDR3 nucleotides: TGTGCCAGTAGCCCTTGGACTTGCGGGAATGTAGATACGCAGTATATT. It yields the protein CASSPWTCGNVDTQYI.

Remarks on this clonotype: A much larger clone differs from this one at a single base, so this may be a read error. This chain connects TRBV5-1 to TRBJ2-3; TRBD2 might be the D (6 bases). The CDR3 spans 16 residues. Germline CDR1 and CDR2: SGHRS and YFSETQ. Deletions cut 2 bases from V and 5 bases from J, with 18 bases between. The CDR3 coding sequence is TGCGCCAGCAGCTTTATGCTGGACTACCGCTTAGATACGCAGTATTTT. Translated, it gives CASSFMLDYRLDTQYF.

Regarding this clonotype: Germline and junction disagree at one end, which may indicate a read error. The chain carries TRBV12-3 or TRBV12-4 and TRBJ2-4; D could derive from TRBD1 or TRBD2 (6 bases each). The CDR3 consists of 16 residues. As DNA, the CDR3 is TGTGCCAGCAGTTTAGCAGGGGGATGGGAGGCGAACATTCAGTCCTTC. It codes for CASSLAGGWEANIQSF.

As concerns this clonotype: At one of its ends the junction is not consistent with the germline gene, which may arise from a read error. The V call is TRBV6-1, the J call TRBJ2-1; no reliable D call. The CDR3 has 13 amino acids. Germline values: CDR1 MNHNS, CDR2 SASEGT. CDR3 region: CASSEGIYNKQFF. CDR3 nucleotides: TGTGCCAGCAGTGAAGGGATTTACAATAAGCAGTTCTTC.

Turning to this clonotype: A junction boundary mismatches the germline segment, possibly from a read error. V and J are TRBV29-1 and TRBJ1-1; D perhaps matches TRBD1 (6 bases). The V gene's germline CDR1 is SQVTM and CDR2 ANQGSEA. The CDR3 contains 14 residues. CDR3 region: CSVEALQGYSEAFF. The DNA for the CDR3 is TGCAGTGTTGAGGCCCTACAGGGTTACTCTGAAGCTTTCTTT.

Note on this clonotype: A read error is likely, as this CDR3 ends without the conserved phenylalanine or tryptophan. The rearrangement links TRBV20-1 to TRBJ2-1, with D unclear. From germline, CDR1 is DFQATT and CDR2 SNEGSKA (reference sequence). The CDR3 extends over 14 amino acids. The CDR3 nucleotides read TGCAGTGCTAATCCTAGTTGGGCCTACAATGTGCAGTTCTTA. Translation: CSANPSWAYNVQFL.

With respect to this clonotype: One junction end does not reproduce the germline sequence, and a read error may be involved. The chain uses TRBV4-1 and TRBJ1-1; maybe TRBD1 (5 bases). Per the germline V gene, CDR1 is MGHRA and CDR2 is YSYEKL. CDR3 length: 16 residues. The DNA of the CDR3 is TGTGACAGCAGCCAAGATCAGTACCGATTGAACACTGAAGCTTTCTTT. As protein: CDSSQDQYRLNTEAFF.

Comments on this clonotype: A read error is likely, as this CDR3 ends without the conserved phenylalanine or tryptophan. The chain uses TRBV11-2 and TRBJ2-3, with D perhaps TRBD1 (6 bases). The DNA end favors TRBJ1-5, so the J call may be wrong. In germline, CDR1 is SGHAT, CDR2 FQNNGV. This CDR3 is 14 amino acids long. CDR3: CASISTFPRGTQHY. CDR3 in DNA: TGTGCCAGCATCTCAACATTCCCAAGGGGGACGCAGCATTAT.

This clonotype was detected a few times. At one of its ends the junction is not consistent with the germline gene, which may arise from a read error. The CDR3 region has the DNA TGTGCCAGCAGGCGGGGGGACCCTTACGAGCAGTTATTC. Translation gives CASRRGDPYEQLF. V is TRBV12-3 or TRBV12-4 and J is TRBJ2-1; 8 bases agree with TRBD2. The CDR3 is 13 amino acids.

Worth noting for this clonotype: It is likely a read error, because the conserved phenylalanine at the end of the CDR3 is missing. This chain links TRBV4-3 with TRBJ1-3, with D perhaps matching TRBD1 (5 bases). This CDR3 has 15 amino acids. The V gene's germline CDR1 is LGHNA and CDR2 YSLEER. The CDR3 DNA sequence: TGCGCCAGCAGCCACACAGGCAACTCTGCAAACACCATATATTTA. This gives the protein CASSHTGNSANTIYL.

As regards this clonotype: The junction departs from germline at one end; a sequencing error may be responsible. CDR3 loop: CASSHPWSNELFF. CDR3 in DNA: TGCGCCAGCAGTCACCCTTGGAGCAATGAGCTGTTCTTC. The chain is built from TRBV4-3 and TRBJ2-1, with D unclear. This CDR3 has 13 amino acids. Germline CDR1 is LGHNA and CDR2 is YSLEER.

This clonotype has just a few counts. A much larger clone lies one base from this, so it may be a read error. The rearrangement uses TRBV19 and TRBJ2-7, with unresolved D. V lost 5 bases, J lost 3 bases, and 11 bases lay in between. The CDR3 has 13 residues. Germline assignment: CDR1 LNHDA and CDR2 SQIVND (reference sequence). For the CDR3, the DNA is TGTGCCAGTAGTTTCGGCCTAGACTACGAGCAGTACTTC. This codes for CASSFGLDYEQYF.

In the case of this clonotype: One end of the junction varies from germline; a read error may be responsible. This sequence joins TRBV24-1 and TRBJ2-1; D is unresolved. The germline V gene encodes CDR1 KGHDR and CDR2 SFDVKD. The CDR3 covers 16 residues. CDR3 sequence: CTTSKASSRSYNEQLF. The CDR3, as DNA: TGTACCACCAGTAAGGCCAGCAGCAGATCCTACAATGAGCAGCTATTC.

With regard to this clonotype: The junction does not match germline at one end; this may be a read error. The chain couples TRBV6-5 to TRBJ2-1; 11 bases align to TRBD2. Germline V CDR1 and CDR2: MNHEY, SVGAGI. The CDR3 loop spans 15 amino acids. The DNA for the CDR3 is TGTACCAGCAGAATTCGGACTAGCGGGTCGGGTGAGCAGTTCTTC. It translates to CTSRIRTSGSGEQFF.

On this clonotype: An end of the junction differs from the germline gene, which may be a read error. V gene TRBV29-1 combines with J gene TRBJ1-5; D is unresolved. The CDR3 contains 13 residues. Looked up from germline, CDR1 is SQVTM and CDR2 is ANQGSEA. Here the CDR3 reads CSVTQGLHQLQHF. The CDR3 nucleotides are TGCAGCGTTACACAAGGGCTCCATCAGCTCCAGCATTTT.

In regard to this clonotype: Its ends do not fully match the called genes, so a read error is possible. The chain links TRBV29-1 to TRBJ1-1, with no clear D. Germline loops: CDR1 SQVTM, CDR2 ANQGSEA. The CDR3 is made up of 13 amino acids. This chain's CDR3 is CSVYHSTNTEAFF. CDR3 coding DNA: TGCAGCGTTTATCACAGCACGAACACCGAAGCTTTCTTT.

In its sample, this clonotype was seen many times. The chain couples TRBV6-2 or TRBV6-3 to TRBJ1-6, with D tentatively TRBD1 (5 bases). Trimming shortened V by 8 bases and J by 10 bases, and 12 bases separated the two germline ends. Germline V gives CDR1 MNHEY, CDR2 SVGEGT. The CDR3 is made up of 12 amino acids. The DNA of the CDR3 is TGTGCCAGCGGAGACAGCGAATCACCCCTCCACTTT. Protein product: CASGDSESPLHF.

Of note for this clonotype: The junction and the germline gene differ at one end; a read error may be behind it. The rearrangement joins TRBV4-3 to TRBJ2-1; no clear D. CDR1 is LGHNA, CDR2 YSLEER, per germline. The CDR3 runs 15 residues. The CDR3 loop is CASNQELVIDNEQFF. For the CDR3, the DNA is TGCGCCAGCAACCAAGAGCTAGTCATCGACAATGAGCAGTTCTTC.

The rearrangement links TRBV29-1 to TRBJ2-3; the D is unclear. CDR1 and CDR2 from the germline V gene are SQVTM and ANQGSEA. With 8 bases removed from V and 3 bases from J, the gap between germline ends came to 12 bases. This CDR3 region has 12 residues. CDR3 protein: CSHSTRTDTQYF. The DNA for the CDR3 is TGCAGCCATAGTACAAGGACAGATACGCAGTATTTT.

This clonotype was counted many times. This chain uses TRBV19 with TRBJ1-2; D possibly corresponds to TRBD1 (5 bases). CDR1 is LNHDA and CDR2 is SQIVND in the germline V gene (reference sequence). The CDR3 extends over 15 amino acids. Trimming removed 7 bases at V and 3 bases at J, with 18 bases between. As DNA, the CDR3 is TGTGCCAGTACCACCGGCGGAGGGGAATACTATGGCTACACCTTC. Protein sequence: CASTTGGGEYYGYTF.

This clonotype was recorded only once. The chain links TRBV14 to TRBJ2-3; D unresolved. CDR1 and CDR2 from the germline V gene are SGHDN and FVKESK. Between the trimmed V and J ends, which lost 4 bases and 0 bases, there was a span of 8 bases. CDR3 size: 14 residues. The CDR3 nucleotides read TGTGCCAGCAGCCCCAGGATTAGCACAGATACGCAGTATTTT. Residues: CASSPRISTDTQYF.

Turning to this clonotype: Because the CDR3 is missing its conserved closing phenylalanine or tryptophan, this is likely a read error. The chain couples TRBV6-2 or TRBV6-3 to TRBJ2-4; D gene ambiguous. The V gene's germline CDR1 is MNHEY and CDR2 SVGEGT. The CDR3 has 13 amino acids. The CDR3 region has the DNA TGTGCTAGCAGTTACTCTAATCCGAACATTCAGTACCTC. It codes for CASSYSNPNIQYL.

The CDR3 DNA reads TGCAGTGCCAAGGATGAGTCAGGGCAACAAGAGACCCAGTACTTC. It translates to CSAKDESGQQETQYF. V and J are TRBV20-1 and TRBJ2-5; the D gene is possibly TRBD1 (5 bases). The CDR3 runs to 15 residues. Trimming took 6 bases from V and 2 from J, leaving 19 bases between them. Germline values: CDR1 DFQATT, CDR2 SNEGSKA (reference sequence).

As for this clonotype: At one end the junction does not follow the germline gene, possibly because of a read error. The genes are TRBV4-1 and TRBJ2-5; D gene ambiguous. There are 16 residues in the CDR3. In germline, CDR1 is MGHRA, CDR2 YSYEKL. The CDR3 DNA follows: TGCGCCAGCAGCCAATCCAAGAAGGACGGCCAAGAAACCCAGTACTTC. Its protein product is CASSQSKKDGQETQYF.

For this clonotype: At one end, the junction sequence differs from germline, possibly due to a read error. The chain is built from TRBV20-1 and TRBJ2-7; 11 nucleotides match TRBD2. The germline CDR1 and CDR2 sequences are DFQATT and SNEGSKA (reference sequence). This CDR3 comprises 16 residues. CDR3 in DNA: TGCAGTGCTAGAGTTCGGATAGCGGGAGGGCCCTACGAGCAGTATTTC. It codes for CSARVRIAGGPYEQYF.

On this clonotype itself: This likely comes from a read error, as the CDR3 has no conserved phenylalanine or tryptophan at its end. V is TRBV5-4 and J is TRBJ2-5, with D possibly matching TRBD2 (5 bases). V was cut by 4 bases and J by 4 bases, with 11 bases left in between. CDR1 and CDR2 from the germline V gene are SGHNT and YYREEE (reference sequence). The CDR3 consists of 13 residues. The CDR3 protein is CASSMDWGETQYP. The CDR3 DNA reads TGTGCCAGCAGCATGGACTGGGGAGAGACCCAGTACCCC.